This passage covers 11 T cell receptor beta chains from one sample sequenced in a study of spatial heterogeneity in lung cancer (dated by TCRdb to about 2019). Receptors were amplified or captured by 5' RACE. TCRdb shows the sequencer as NextSeq 500. TCRdb reprocessing: public reads trimmed at Q25 with fastp, clones called with MiXCR, in-frame beta chains kept. Entries that share a CDR3 protein sequence are merged under the most common genes and DNA. The table for this sample lists about 10,000 distinct CDR3 sequences; roughly 13% of them were counted only once. Roughly 38% of the sample goes to the ten largest clones. These TCRs are of unknown antigen specificity. This specimen's time point label, per the study, means: sample taken at primary tumor resection. Overall study outcomes, separate from this receptor: A correlation was observed between the number of expanded intratumoral alpha and beta TCRs and the tumor nonsynonymous mutation count.

The sample here was lung tumor tissue, taken at surgery. These receptor sequences come from a male donor with early-stage non-small cell lung cancer.

The chain links TRBV6-2 or TRBV6-3 to TRBJ2-1; 11 nucleotides match TRBD2. The CDR3 covers 15 residues. Germline V lookup: CDR1 MNHEY, CDR2 SVGEGT. With 6 bases clipped from V and 3 bases from J, the junction kept 4 bases outside the gene matches. The CDR3 is CASRILAGDYNEQFF. As DNA, the CDR3 is TGTGCCAGCAGAATACTAGCGGGGGACTACAATGAGCAGTTCTTC.

This clonotype was found a few times. The J gene is TRBJ2-3, the V gene TRBV6-1, with 11 bases aligning to TRBD2. Trimming at V came to 4 bases and at J to 2 bases, leaving 2 bases not matched to a gene. This CDR3 contains 15 residues. The germline V gene encodes CDR1 MNHNS and CDR2 SASEGT. The CDR3 nucleotides read TGTGCCAGCAGTGGACTAGCGGGACACACAGATACGCAGTATTTT. This sequence encodes CASSGLAGHTDTQYF.

This clonotype was observed many times. The chain is built from TRBV2 and TRBJ2-2; D not resolved. Trimming shortened V by 1 base and J by 6 bases, and 6 bases separated the two germline ends. The CDR3 is made up of 13 amino acids. Germline CDR1 SNHLY, CDR2 FYNNEI. Written as DNA, the CDR3 is TGTGCCAGCAGTGAAGAGATGGCCGGGGAGCTGTTTTTT. It specifies CASSEEMAGELFF. The variable domain in full, completed from reference TRBV2 and TRBJ2-2, reads EPEVTQTPSHQVTQMGQEVILRCVPISNHLYFYWYRQILGQKVEFLVSFYNNEISEKSEIFDDQFSVERPDGSNFTLKIRSTKLEDSAMYFCASSEEMAGELFFGEGSRLTVL.

This clonotype was counted a few times. The DNA of the CDR3 is TGCGCCAGCAGTGATGCAGGCGCTTTCTACGAGCAGTACTTC. Translation: CASSDAGAFYEQYF. The V call is TRBV10-1, the J call TRBJ2-7; no firm D call. Germline CDR1 is WNHNN and CDR2 is SYGVQD (reference sequence). The CDR3 loop spans 14 amino acids. V lost 3 bases and J 3 bases, leaving 12 bases between the germline ends.

This clonotype has a count of ten or more. The chain recombines TRBV7-2 with TRBJ2-3; D remains ambiguous. Deletions cut 6 bases from V and 1 base from J, with 2 bases between. This CDR3 spans 11 amino acids. Germline-derived CDR1 and CDR2 are SGHTA and FQGNSA. CDR3 nucleotide sequence: TGTGCCAGCAGACGCACAGATACGCAGTATTTT. Translation gives CASRRTDTQYF.

The rearrangement joins TRBV20-1 to TRBJ1-4; D unclear. This CDR3 region has 14 residues. The ends were cut back, 0 bases at V and 0 bases at J, with 5 bases in the middle. Germline CDR1 is DFQATT and CDR2 is SNEGSKA (reference sequence). The CDR3 DNA follows: TGCAGTGCTAGAGATACACCAACTAATGAAAAACTGTTTTTT. Its protein is CSARDTPTNEKLFF.

This rearrangement joins TRBV5-1 to TRBJ2-5, with no clear D. In germline, CDR1 is SGHRS, CDR2 YFSETQ. The CDR3 has 13 residues. Trimming pared 3 bases from V and 2 bases from J, leaving 8 bases between. In DNA, the CDR3 is TGCGCCAGCAGCTCCGCGGCGCAAGAGACCCAGTACTTC. It translates to CASSSAAQETQYF. Drawing the rest from reference TRBV5-1 and TRBJ2-5, the complete variable domain is KAGVTQTPRYLIKTRGQQVTLSCSPISGHRSVSWYQQTPGQGLQFLFEYFSETQRNKGNFPGRFSGRQFSNSRSEMNVSTLELGDSALYLCASSSAAQETQYFGPGTRLLVL.

The chain recombines TRBV5-6 with TRBJ1-5, with D uncertain. Trimming removed 4 bases from V and 9 bases from J, with 14 bases in between. From germline, CDR1 is SGHDT and CDR2 YYEEEE. The CDR3 has 13 amino acids. The CDR3 nucleotides read TGTGCCAGCAGCGTGGGAGTTGCGGGGCCCCAGCATTTT. Its protein product is CASSVGVAGPQHF. Together with reference TRBV5-6 and TRBJ1-5, the CDR3 gives the full variable domain: DAGVTQSPTHLIKTRGQQVTLRCSPKSGHDTVSWYQQALGQGPQFIFQYYEEEERQRGNFPDRFSGHQFPNYSSELNVNALLLGDSALYLCASSVGVAGPQHFGDGTRLSIL.

This clonotype has just a few counts. The genes are TRBV5-1 and TRBJ1-2, with D possibly matching TRBD1 (5 bases). The germline CDR1 and CDR2 sequences are SGHRS and YFSETQ. V was pared by 2 bases and J by 7 bases, with 15 bases between. The CDR3 totals 14 residues. The DNA of the CDR3 is TGCGCCAGCAGCTTCCGCCCAGGGACCGTTGGCTACACCTTC. Translating gives CASSFRPGTVGYTF.

This clonotype was recorded at least ten times. The chain combines TRBV11-2 with TRBJ1-1; no definite D call. The CDR3 loop spans 16 amino acids. The germline gives CDR1 SGHAT, CDR2 FQNNGV. The V end was cut by 5 bases, the J end by 6 bases, with 22 bases between. The CDR3 loop reads CASSPPRVAWSSEAFF. The CDR3 nucleotides are TGTGCCAGCAGCCCTCCCCGGGTGGCGTGGTCATCTGAAGCTTTCTTT.

In its sample, this clonotype was seen a few times. This chain uses TRBV20-1 with TRBJ2-7, with D tentatively TRBD2 (6 bases). V was trimmed by 0 bases and J by 4 bases, leaving 22 bases between them. This CDR3 has 17 residues. The germline V gene encodes CDR1 DFQATT and CDR2 SNEGSKA (reference sequence). The CDR3 is CSARDVTGRDGGYEQYF. The CDR3 DNA reads TGCAGTGCTAGAGATGTCACCGGGCGGGATGGCGGGTACGAGCAGTACTTC.